A selection of T cell receptor beta chains follows, all from one sample in a study of T cell responses to AZD1222 COVID-19 vaccine. Some clones are missing from TCRdb's copy, which holds only in-frame ones; the method was immunoSEQ multiplex PCR. The sample has approximately 140,000 clones; 93% are singletons. This sample comprised peripheral blood, obtained on day 0 of AZD1222 vaccination. These receptors were obtained from an adult in good health. Each CDR3 is given with its conserved first and last residue. A D gene is named only where the DNA matches it firmly. Only some rows state a clone size, as once, few, many or a class for expanded clones.

v_call: TRBV7-3
clone_size: NA
j_call: TRBJ2-3
d_call: TRBD1
cdr3_nt: TGTGCCAGCAGCTCCGGGACAGCCGGTCCCCTGGATACGCAGTATTTT
cdr3_aa: CASSSGTAGPLDTQYF

v_call: TRBV28
clone_size: NA
j_call: TRBJ2-7
d_call: NA
cdr3_nt: TGTGCCAGCAGTTCCGCCCACCCTTACGAGCAGTACTTC
cdr3_aa: CASSSAHPYEQYF

v_call: TRBV2
clone_size: NA
j_call: TRBJ1-2
d_call: NA
cdr3_nt: TGTGCCAGCAGTGCCGGGGTATACTCCCATGGCTACACCTTC
cdr3_aa: CASSAGVYSHGYTF

v_call: TRBV6-1
clone_size: few
j_call: TRBJ1-2
d_call: NA
cdr3_nt: TGTGCCAGCAGTGAACTCTTAGAGAGTCTTCAGGGCTACACCTTC
cdr3_aa: CASSELLESLQGYTF

v_call: TRBV6-1
clone_size: NA
j_call: TRBJ1-1
d_call: NA
cdr3_nt: TGTGCCAGCAGTGAACGTCTCAGAAACACTGAAGCTTTCTTT
cdr3_aa: CASSERLRNTEAFF

v_call: TRBV9
clone_size: once
j_call: TRBJ2-7
d_call: TRBD2
cdr3_nt: TGTGCCAGCAGCGTCGGCGGGGGGACCTACGAGCAGTACTTC
cdr3_aa: CASSVGGGTYEQYF

v_call: TRBV25-1
clone_size: NA
j_call: TRBJ1-6
d_call: NA
cdr3_nt: TGTGCCAGCACCCCCGGGACGGGAATGAATTCTCCCCTCCACTTT
cdr3_aa: CASTPGTGMNSPLHF

v_call: TRBV3-1/TRBV3-2
clone_size: NA
j_call: TRBJ1-2
d_call: TRBD1
cdr3_nt: TGTGCCAGCAGCCCGCGGGACAGGGGAAACTATGGCTACACCTTC
cdr3_aa: CASSPRDRGNYGYTF

v_call: TRBV29-1
clone_size: NA
j_call: TRBJ1-1
d_call: NA
cdr3_nt: TGCAGCGTTGAGACGCCGACGACAGTCGTGGTTGAAGCTTTCTTT
cdr3_aa: CSVETPTTVVVEAFF

v_call: TRBV5-1
clone_size: once
j_call: TRBJ1-2
d_call: NA
cdr3_nt: TGCGCCAGCAGCCCGACCCCAGGGGCAGATGGCTACACCTTC
cdr3_aa: CASSPTPGADGYTF

v_call: TRBV5-6
clone_size: once
j_call: TRBJ2-2
d_call: TRBD2
cdr3_nt: TGTGCCAGCAGCAAAGGACTAGCGGGTTACACCGGGGAGCTGTTTTTT
cdr3_aa: CASSKGLAGYTGELFF

v_call: TRBV6-5
clone_size: NA
j_call: TRBJ2-7
d_call: NA
cdr3_nt: TGTGCCAGCAGTTACCTTTCCGGGGGCGAGCAGTACTTC
cdr3_aa: CASSYLSGGEQYF

v_call: TRBV7-3
clone_size: NA
j_call: TRBJ2-2
d_call: NA
cdr3_nt: TGTGCCAGCAGCTTTTCAGACACCGGGGAGCTGTTTTTT
cdr3_aa: CASSFSDTGELFF

v_call: TRBV18
clone_size: NA
j_call: TRBJ2-7
d_call: TRBD2
cdr3_nt: TGTGCCAGCTCAAACTTGGGGGGGGATTACGAGCAGTACTTC
cdr3_aa: CASSNLGGDYEQYF

v_call: TRBV3-1/TRBV3-2
clone_size: NA
j_call: TRBJ1-5
d_call: NA
cdr3_nt: TGTGCCAGCAGCCAATCACACTTTAATAGCAATCAGCCCCAGCATTTT
cdr3_aa: CASSQSHFNSNQPQHF

v_call: TRBV4-1
clone_size: NA
j_call: TRBJ1-1
d_call: NA
cdr3_nt: TGCGCCAGCAGCCATGGTCAGGGTCGAACTGAAGCTTTCTTT
cdr3_aa: CASSHGQGRTEAFF

v_call: TRBV30
clone_size: NA
j_call: TRBJ1-5
d_call: NA
cdr3_nt: TGTGCCTGGAGTGTAGGAGGGGGGCTGAGCAATCAGCCCCAGCATTTT
cdr3_aa: CAWSVGGGLSNQPQHF

v_call: TRBV11-2
clone_size: NA
j_call: TRBJ2-1
d_call: NA
cdr3_nt: TGTGCCAGCACCCAACTCGGAGTTCTAGGGGTCCATGAGCAGTTCTTC
cdr3_aa: CASTQLGVLGVHEQFF

v_call: TRBV27
clone_size: NA
j_call: TRBJ1-1
d_call: NA
cdr3_nt: TGTGCCAGTTCAAACAGATACACTGAAGCTTTCTTT
cdr3_aa: CASSNRYTEAFF

v_call: TRBV28
clone_size: NA
j_call: TRBJ1-6
d_call: TRBD1
cdr3_nt: TGTGCCAGCAGTTCTCCGGGACAGAATTCACCCCTCCACTTT
cdr3_aa: CASSSPGQNSPLHF

v_call: TRBV28
clone_size: once
j_call: TRBJ1-6
d_call: TRBD1
cdr3_nt: TGTGCCAGCAGTCCGGACAGGGAATCACCCCTCCACTTT
cdr3_aa: CASSPDRESPLHF

v_call: TRBV24-1
clone_size: NA
j_call: TRBJ1-2
d_call: NA
cdr3_nt: TGTGCCACCAGTGATTGGGGGGGTGGCTACACCTTC
cdr3_aa: CATSDWGGGYTF

v_call: TRBV6-2/TRBV6-3
clone_size: NA
j_call: TRBJ2-7
d_call: NA
cdr3_nt: TGTGCCAGCAGTCGGACGTACGAGCAGTACTTC
cdr3_aa: CASSRTYEQYF

v_call: TRBV30
clone_size: NA
j_call: TRBJ2-7
d_call: NA
cdr3_nt: TGTGCCTGGGGCGGACTATACGAGCAGTACTTC
cdr3_aa: CAWGGLYEQYF

v_call: TRBV7-2
clone_size: NA
j_call: TRBJ2-2
d_call: NA
cdr3_nt: TGTGCCAGCAGCTTTTTAACTAGTTGGGAGCTGTTTTTT
cdr3_aa: CASSFLTSWELFF

v_call: TRBV4-2
clone_size: NA
j_call: TRBJ1-3
d_call: NA
cdr3_nt: TGTGCCAGCAGCCAAGCGTCTTTAGATGGAAACACCATATATTTT
cdr3_aa: CASSQASLDGNTIYF

v_call: TRBV19
clone_size: few
j_call: TRBJ1-4
d_call: TRBD1
cdr3_nt: TGTGCCAGTAGTCCAGACAGGGACGAAAAACTGTTTTTT
cdr3_aa: CASSPDRDEKLFF

v_call: TRBV27
clone_size: NA
j_call: TRBJ2-1
d_call: TRBD2
cdr3_nt: TGTGCCAGCAGTTCCCATTCTCTAGCGGGAGCTGAATATGAGCAGTTCTTC
cdr3_aa: CASSSHSLAGAEYEQFF

v_call: TRBV7-3
clone_size: NA
j_call: TRBJ2-7
d_call: TRBD2
cdr3_nt: TGTGCCAGCAGCGACGATGAACCCCCCCTTACTAGCGGAGATAACTACGAGCAGTACTTC
cdr3_aa: CASSDDEPPLTSGDNYEQYF

v_call: TRBV7-9
clone_size: NA
j_call: TRBJ2-1
d_call: TRBD2
cdr3_nt: TGTGCCAGCAGCCGAAGGACGGCTAGCGGACACAATGAGCAGTTCTTC
cdr3_aa: CASSRRTASGHNEQFF

v_call: TRBV4-3
clone_size: NA
j_call: TRBJ2-3
d_call: NA
cdr3_nt: TGCGCCAGCAGGGACCTTGGGACAGATACGCAGTATTTT
cdr3_aa: CASRDLGTDTQYF

v_call: TRBV14
clone_size: NA
j_call: TRBJ1-6
d_call: NA
cdr3_nt: TGTGCCAGCAGCCAAGATGGGGGGGGCCTCTCCTTCCCCCTCCACTTT
cdr3_aa: CASSQDGGGLSFPLHF

v_call: TRBV27
clone_size: NA
j_call: TRBJ1-6
d_call: TRBD1
cdr3_nt: TGTGCCAGCAGTTTCGGGCAGGGGGCGGGAGTTTCACCCCTCCACTTT
cdr3_aa: CASSFGQGAGVSPLHF

v_call: TRBV5-5
clone_size: NA
j_call: TRBJ1-6
d_call: NA
cdr3_nt: TGTGCCAGCAGCTTGCATGGGGAGGGCTATAATTCACCCCTCCACTTT
cdr3_aa: CASSLHGEGYNSPLHF

v_call: TRBV2
clone_size: NA
j_call: TRBJ1-1
d_call: TRBD1
cdr3_nt: TGTGCCAGCAGCGCTCACGGGACAGGGGGCCTGGGAGCTTTCTTT
cdr3_aa: CASSAHGTGGLGAFF

v_call: TRBV5-1
clone_size: NA
j_call: TRBJ2-3
d_call: TRBD1
cdr3_nt: TGCGCCAGCAGCGTAGGACAGGGGGCGCGAGAAGATACGCAGTATTTT
cdr3_aa: CASSVGQGAREDTQYF

v_call: TRBV19
clone_size: NA
j_call: TRBJ1-1
d_call: NA
cdr3_nt: TGTGCCAGTAGGCCTTCTATGAACACTGAAGCTTTCTTT
cdr3_aa: CASRPSMNTEAFF

v_call: TRBV6-5
clone_size: NA
j_call: TRBJ2-7
d_call: NA
cdr3_nt: TGTGCCAGCAGTCCCCGTAGCATTATTACCTACGAGCAGTACTTC
cdr3_aa: CASSPRSIITYEQYF